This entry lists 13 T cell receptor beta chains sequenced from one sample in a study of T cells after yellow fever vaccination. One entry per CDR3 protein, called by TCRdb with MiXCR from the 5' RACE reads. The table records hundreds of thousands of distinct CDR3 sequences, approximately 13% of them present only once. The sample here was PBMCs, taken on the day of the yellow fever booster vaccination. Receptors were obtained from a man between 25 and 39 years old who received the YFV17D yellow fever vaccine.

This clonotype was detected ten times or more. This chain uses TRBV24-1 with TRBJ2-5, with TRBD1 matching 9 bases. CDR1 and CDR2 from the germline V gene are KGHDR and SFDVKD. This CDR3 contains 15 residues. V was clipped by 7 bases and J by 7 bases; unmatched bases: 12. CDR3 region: CATSSPRDREVTQYF. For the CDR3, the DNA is TGTGCCACCAGCTCCCCCCGGGACAGGGAGGTGACCCAGTACTTC.

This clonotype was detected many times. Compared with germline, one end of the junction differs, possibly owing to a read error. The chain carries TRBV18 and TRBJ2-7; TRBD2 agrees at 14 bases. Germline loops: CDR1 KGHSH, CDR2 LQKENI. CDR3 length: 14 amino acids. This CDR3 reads CASSLGLAGGAPDF. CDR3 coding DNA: TGTGCCAGCTCCCTTGGACTAGCGGGAGGCGCCCCCGACTTC.

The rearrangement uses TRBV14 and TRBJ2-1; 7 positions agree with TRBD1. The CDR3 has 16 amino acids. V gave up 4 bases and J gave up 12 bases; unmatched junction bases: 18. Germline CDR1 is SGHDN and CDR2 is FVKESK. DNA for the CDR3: TGTGCCAGCAGCCCCGACAGGGACCCCTTCCAATCGGGGCAGTTCTTC. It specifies CASSPDRDPFQSGQFF.

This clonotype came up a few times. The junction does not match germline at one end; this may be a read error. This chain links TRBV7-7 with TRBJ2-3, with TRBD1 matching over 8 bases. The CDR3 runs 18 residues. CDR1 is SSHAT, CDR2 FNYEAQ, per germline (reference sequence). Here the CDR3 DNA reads TGTGCTAGCAGCTATAGGCAGGGGGCTTACCAACGCACAGATACGCAGTATTTT. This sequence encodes CASSYRQGAYQRTDTQYF.

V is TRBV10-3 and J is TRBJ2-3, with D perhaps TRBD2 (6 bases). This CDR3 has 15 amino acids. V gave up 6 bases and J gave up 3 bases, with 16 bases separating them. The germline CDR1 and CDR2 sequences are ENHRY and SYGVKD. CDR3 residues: CAIRKKGDLTDTQYF. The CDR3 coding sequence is TGTGCCATCAGAAAAAAAGGGGACTTAACAGATACGCAGTATTTT.

DNA for the CDR3: TGTGCCACCAGTGATTTGCCCTCCCGGGGGGAGCTGTTTTTT. Translating gives CATSDLPSRGELFF. The V and J genes are TRBV24-1 and TRBJ2-2; D is unclear. This CDR3 is 14 amino acids long. V was clipped by 0 bases and J by 8 bases, with 9 bases between them. CDR1 KGHDR and CDR2 SFDVKD come from the germline V gene.

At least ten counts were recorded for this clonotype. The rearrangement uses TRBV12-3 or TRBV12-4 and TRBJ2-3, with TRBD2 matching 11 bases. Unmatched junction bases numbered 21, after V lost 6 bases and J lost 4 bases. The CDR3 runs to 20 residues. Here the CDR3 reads CASSRRTSGSFQFLADTQYF. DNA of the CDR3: TGTGCCAGCAGCCGCAGAACTAGCGGGAGTTTTCAGTTCTTGGCAGATACGCAGTATTTT.

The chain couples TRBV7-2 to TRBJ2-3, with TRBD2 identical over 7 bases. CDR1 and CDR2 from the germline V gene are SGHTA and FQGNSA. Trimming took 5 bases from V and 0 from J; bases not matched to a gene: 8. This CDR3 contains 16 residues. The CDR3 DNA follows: TGTGCCAGCAGCCACAGAGCGGGATCTAGCACAGATACGCAGTATTTT. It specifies CASSHRAGSSTDTQYF.

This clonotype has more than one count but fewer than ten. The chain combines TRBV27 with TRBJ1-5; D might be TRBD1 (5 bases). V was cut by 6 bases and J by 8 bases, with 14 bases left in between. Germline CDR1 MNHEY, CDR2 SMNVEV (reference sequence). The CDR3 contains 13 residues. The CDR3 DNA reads TGTGCCAGCAGGGGACGGCCCTTTGAGCCCCAGCATTTT. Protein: CASRGRPFEPQHF.

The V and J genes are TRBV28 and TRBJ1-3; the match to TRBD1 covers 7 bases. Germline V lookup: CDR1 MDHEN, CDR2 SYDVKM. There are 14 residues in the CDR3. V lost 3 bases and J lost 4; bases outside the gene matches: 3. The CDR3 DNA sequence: TGTGCCAGCAGTTTCGGGGACAGAGGAAACACCATATATTTT. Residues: CASSFGDRGNTIYF. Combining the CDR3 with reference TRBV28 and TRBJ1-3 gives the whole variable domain DVKVTQSSRYLVKRTGEKVFLECVQDMDHENMFWYRQDPGLGLRLIYFSYDVKMKEKGDIPEGYSVSREKKERFSLILESASTNQTSMYLCASSFGDRGNTIYFGEGSWLTVV.

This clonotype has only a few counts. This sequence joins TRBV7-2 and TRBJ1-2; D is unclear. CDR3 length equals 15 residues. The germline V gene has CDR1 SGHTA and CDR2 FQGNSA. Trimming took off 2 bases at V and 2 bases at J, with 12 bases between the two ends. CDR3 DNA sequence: TGTGCCAGCAGCTTAAGTGTTCAGGAGAACTATGGCTACACCTTC. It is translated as CASSLSVQENYGYTF.

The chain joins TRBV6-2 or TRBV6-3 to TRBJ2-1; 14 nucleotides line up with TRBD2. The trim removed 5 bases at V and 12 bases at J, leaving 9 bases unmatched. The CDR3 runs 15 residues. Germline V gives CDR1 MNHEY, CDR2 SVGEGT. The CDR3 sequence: CASSDGLAGGRGQFF. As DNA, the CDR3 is TGTGCCAGCAGTGATGGACTAGCGGGAGGTCGCGGGCAGTTCTTC.

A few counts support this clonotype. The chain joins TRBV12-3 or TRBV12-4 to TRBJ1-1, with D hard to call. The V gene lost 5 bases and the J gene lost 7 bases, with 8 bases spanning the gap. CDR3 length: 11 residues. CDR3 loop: CASSKRSEAFF. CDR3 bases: TGTGCCAGCAGTAAGAGGAGTGAAGCTTTCTTT.